Reported below is one T cell receptor (beta chain). The antigen this receptor binds is unknown. Base qualities are not at hand, and no much larger clone is one base apart. For the CD8 naive samples, CD45RO-negative cells were positively selected for CCR7, yielding a CD45RA+CCR7+ population from which TemRA cells were excluded. Donors were healthy HIV-negative adults with no recently reported acute infections or vaccinations. Every donor was a Caucasian adult residing in Nashville, Tennessee, USA. After blood collection by leukapheresis, PBMCs were isolated using Ficoll-Histopaque density gradient centrifugation and then cryopreserved in the vapor phase of liquid nitrogen. Analytical flow cytometry was used to check the purity and quantity of every magnetically sorted T cell population. Genomic DNA was isolated from every sorted fraction and measured by UV absorbance on a Nanodrop 2000c. Per the germline V gene (reference sequence), MNHEY is the CDR1 and SMNVEV is the CDR2. Including the terminal cysteine and phenylalanine, the CDR3 comprises 17 residues. CDR3 DNA is the only sequence kept; it has 51 bases, read in frame from the first base. V loses 1 base, J loses 4 bases, and the germline ends lie 16 bases apart.

This record comes from a study of shared clonotypes between healthy human individuals (dated by TCRdb to about 2020). Some background on the complete study: A few men and two women, aged 18 to 49 years, made up the cohort. To increase sequencing depth and limit assay-specific biases, TCR repertoire library preparation and sequencing were carried out by different laboratories using diverse techniques. Blood TCR repertoires of a handful of healthy adults were deeply sequenced to estimate repertoire size and the extent of clonotype sharing between individuals. Per donor, three plates each were used for CD4 naive and CD4 memory, two for CD8 naive, and one for CD8 memory. Each donor's leukapheresis produced roughly between roughly 0.9 and 8.9 billion PBMCs.

Study-level results and caveats: Pairwise subsampling led to the expectation that sequencing depth would affect the degree of clonotype sharing among donors. Because the study included a small number of donors, the genetic and exposure-history diversity represented was limited. Higher generation probabilities were observed for clonotypes shared by all four sorted-subset donors than for non-shared clonotypes. Estimated clonotype richness was generally larger for naive than for memory subsets. Sampling was limited to blood, and TCR repertoires in tissue likely differ from TCR repertoires in blood. When several donors were compared, the shared fraction of clonotypes was around 4.6% for naive CD4, roughly 3.4% for naive CD8, 2% to 2.5% for memory CD4, and around 0.37% for memory CD8. Rarefaction of sorted-subset datasets indicated incomplete sequencing despite the large sequencing depth.

Using the deep immunoSEQ assay, multiplex PCR amplified TCR CDR3 regions from genomic DNA. Genomic DNA extracted from each cell subset was distributed evenly over all wells of several immunoSEQ 96-well plates, and each plate served as one replicate. For sorted subsets, each replicate PCR was loaded with about 0.2 ug genomic DNA, equivalent to 30,000 or so T cell genomes. Purified libraries were quantified with a Qubit 3.0 fluorometer, sized on a Bioanalyzer 2100, and re-quantified with the KAPA Library Quantification kit. Every immunoSEQ 96-well plate was sequenced on a dedicated single-read 150-cycle Illumina NextSeq 550 flow cell. The source study handled its data this way. The immunoSEQ output contained only junctional sequences without quality scores, so filtering could not match that applied to full-length reads. To assign V/J genes and CDR3, sequences were annotated against IMGT germline references using PyIR, a Python wrapper for IgBLAST v1.9. Any read was removed if the V/J assignment was weak (E-value above 1e-6), the CDR3 was missing, or the read contained stop codons, out-of-frame junctions, or ambiguous translated residues. V3J clonotypes were defined as sequences sharing an identical inferred V gene, J gene, and CDR3 amino acid sequence. Percentage overlap between repertoires was computed as shared unique clonotypes divided by the size of the smaller repertoire. Three approaches were used to assess repertoire richness: RTK rarefaction, the Chao1 estimator, and Recon v2.1 estimates of unobserved clonotypes. Generation probabilities were computed with OLGA for all TCRbeta clonotypes obtained by the gDNA method from several donors. Sourced from immuneACCESS, this table was stored by TCRdb with only in-frame sequences that have V and J called. A share of the clones is absent; for the studies checked, an unresolved V gene accounts for under half, and the remainder has no known explanation. The DNA gave D and trimming, while V, J and clone size come from that table. Within this sample are about 2.2 million clones, with 93% of them counted one time only. The ten largest clones add up to 1.7% of the sample.

The sequenced sample was naive CD8+ T cells from PBMCs. The label giving this sample's cell subset or site can be read as: CD45RA+CCR7+. This receptor was identified in a man between 18 and 35 years old in good health. Some clones in this sample may be carry-over from other donors' samples. The V and J genes are TRBV27 and TRBJ2-2, with the D gene tentatively TRBD1 or TRBD2, based on 6 matching bases in each. The bases read TGTGCCAGCAGTTTATTGCGCAGGGGAGGTATCACCGGGGAGCTGTTTTTT. Translated, it gives CASSLLRRGGITGELFF.